This T cell receptor (beta chain) was sequenced for a study of T cells after yellow fever vaccination. TCRdb reprocessed the 5' RACE reads with MiXCR, giving one entry per CDR3 protein. The sample comprises approximately 110,000 distinct CDR3 sequences, approximately 8.4% of which are singletons, and around 25% rests with the top ten. The CDR3 is 17 residues long. The V gene's germline CDR1 is LGHDT and CDR2 YNNKEL (reference sequence). Trimming cost V 6 bases and J 0 bases; bases outside gene matches: 12. The input for sequencing was CD8+ T cells sorted from PBMCs, taken 45 days after the yellow fever booster vaccination. The chain links TRBV3-1 to TRBJ2-7, with 9 bases identical to TRBD1. The receptor was derived from a young man who received the YFV17D yellow fever vaccine. CDR3 loop: CASRQTARDRDSYEQYF. In nucleotides, the CDR3 is TGTGCCAGCAGACAAACCGCACGGGACAGGGACTCCTACGAGCAGTACTTC.